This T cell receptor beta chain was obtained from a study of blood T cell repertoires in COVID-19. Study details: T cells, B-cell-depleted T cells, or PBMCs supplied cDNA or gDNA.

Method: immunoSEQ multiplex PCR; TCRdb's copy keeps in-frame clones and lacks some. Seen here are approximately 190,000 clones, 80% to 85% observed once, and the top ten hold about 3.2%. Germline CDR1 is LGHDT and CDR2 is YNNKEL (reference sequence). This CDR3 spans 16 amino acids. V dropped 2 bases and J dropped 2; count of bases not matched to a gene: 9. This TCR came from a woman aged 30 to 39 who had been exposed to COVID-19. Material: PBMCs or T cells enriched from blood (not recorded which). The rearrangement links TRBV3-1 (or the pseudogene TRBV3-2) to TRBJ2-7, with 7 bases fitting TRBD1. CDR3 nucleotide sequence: TGTGCCAGCAGCCAACCCAAAGGGGGCCTCCCCTACGAGCAGTACTTC. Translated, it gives CASSQPKGGLPYEQYF.